This T cell receptor beta chain came from a study of T cell responses to AZD1222 COVID-19 vaccine. Whole-study results and caveats: Donors were mostly white British, more females; clonal diversity possibly underestimated. Dominant at 160-218 and 743-854, vaccine-associated CD4 TCRs also spanned spike. The study identified only five to seven AZD1222 recipients as seropositive at baseline. Increased Spike-specific TCR breadth and depth were observed after two AZD1222 doses.

Using immunoSEQ multiplex PCR, the repertoire was profiled, and TCRdb retains in-frame clones only, with some absent. Among roughly 120,000 clones listed, around 90% were seen once. The V and J ends lost 10 bases and 4 bases respectively, with 14 bases between them. Germline V CDR1 and CDR2: MDHEN, SYDVKM. CDR3 length: 13 amino acids. A word on this clone: Antigen specificity is unknown.

Source: peripheral blood, taken on day 0 of MenACWY control vaccination. This TCR came from an adult in good health. The chain couples TRBV28 to TRBJ2-1, with D maybe TRBD2 (5 bases). The CDR3 spells CATLSLVYNEQFF. The CDR3 nucleotides are TGTGCCACCCTCTCACTAGTTTACAATGAGCAGTTCTTC.